The 26 T cell receptor beta chains in this list originate from one sample, sequenced in a study of OX40 agonist ivuxolimab in advanced cancers. Here immunoSEQ multiplex PCR was the method, and the copy in TCRdb shows in-frame clones only, minus some. The sample includes 53,000 or so clones, 70% to 85% of them seen just once. Sequenced material: CD4+ or CD8+ T cells sorted from blood, taken in a trial of the OX40 agonist ivuxolimab. The receptors originated from an adult with an advanced solid tumor such as melanoma, head and neck, liver or kidney cancer.

V usage is TRBV5-1 and J usage is TRBJ1-2; D is unresolved. Trimming took off 4 bases at V and 4 bases at J, with 17 bases between the two ends. Germline values: CDR1 SGHRS, CDR2 YFSETQ. This CDR3 contains 15 residues. The CDR3 nucleotides are TGCGCCAGCAGCAAAGGACCTGGGGAGGCCTATGGCTACACCTTC. This translates into CASSKGPGEAYGYTF.

The J gene is TRBJ2-5, the V gene TRBV5-5, with 10 bases fitting TRBD2. V lost 3 bases, J lost 0 bases, and 5 bases stayed unmatched. Germline-derived CDR1 and CDR2 are SGHKS and YYEKEE (reference sequence). CDR3 length: 16 amino acids. The CDR3 DNA follows: TGTGCCAGCAGCTCACAGCGGGAGGGGTACCAAGAGACCCAGTACTTC. This codes for CASSSQREGYQETQYF.

This clone was observed once. V and J are TRBV6-6 and TRBJ2-3; D might be TRBD1 or TRBD2, each matching 5 bases. V was pared by 5 bases and J by 1 base, with 13 bases between. The CDR3 has 15 amino acids. Germline CDR1 is MNHNY and CDR2 is SVGAGI (reference sequence). CDR3 region: CASSGDLFGTDTQYF. The CDR3 region has the DNA TGTGCCAGCAGTGGGGACCTCTTTGGCACAGATACGCAGTATTTT.

The V and J genes are TRBV7-8 and TRBJ1-5; D may be TRBD1 (5 bases). CDR1 SGHVS and CDR2 FQNEAQ come from the germline V gene. The length of the CDR3 is 17 residues. V lost 5 bases and J lost 0, with 17 bases in between. CDR3 sequence reads: CASSLTRQTISNQPQHF. In DNA, the CDR3 is TGTGCCAGCAGCCTCACCAGACAGACGATTAGCAATCAGCCCCAGCATTTT.

This sequence joins TRBV4-2 and TRBJ1-5; a weak D match, TRBD1 (5 bases). Deletions cut 1 base from V and 6 bases from J, with 13 bases between. The germline gives CDR1 LGHNA, CDR2 YNFKEQ. CDR3 length equals 15 residues. Here the CDR3 reads CASSQVGGGGQPQHF. In nucleotides, the CDR3 is TGTGCCAGCAGCCAAGTGGGCGGGGGGGGTCAGCCCCAGCATTTT.

The chain uses TRBV10-3 and TRBJ2-2; D might be TRBD1 (6 bases). Germline V lookup: CDR1 ENHRY, CDR2 SYGVKD. V was cut by 6 bases and J by 6 bases, with 11 bases left in between. The CDR3 loop spans 13 amino acids. Written as DNA, the CDR3 is TGTGCCATCAGAGGGGGAGAACCCGGGGAGCTGTTTTTT. This sequence encodes CAIRGGEPGELFF.

The chain carries TRBV5-8 and TRBJ1-2, with D unclear. Trimming left V 4 bases short and J 1 base short, with 11 bases between. The CDR3 has 14 residues. Germline V CDR1 and CDR2: SGHTS, YDEGEE. CDR3 bases: TGTGCCAGCAGCCCACAGCTTCTTAACTATGGCTACACCTTC. It yields the protein CASSPQLLNYGYTF.

V and J are TRBV5-4 and TRBJ2-7; no firm D call. CDR1 SGHNT and CDR2 YYREEE come from the germline V gene (reference sequence). V lost 2 bases and J lost 0, with 12 bases in between. This CDR3 is 15 amino acids long. For the CDR3, the DNA is TGTGCCAGCAGCTTAGGACGGCCCCCCTCCTACGAGCAGTACTTC. This encodes CASSLGRPPSYEQYF.

This chain connects TRBV6-1 to TRBJ2-5; D is uncertain. Germline V gives CDR1 MNHNS, CDR2 SASEGT. The CDR3 is 14 amino acids. V lost 2 bases to trimming and J lost 5 bases, with 12 bases between them. This chain's CDR3 is CASSENNAGETQYF. The CDR3 coding sequence is TGTGCCAGCAGTGAAAATAATGCTGGGGAGACCCAGTACTTC.

As to this clone: Additional DNA sequences in this sample encode the identical CDR3. V is TRBV29-1 and J is TRBJ2-2, with TRBD2 identical over 7 bases. Germline CDR1 and CDR2: SQVTM and ANQGSEA. V shed 3 bases and J 6 bases; nucleotides not matched to a gene: 7. This CDR3 comprises 14 residues. The chain's CDR3 is CSVEEGGRSGELFF. The CDR3 DNA follows: TGCAGCGTTGAGGAGGGAGGGAGGTCCGGGGAGCTGTTTTTT.

The chain recombines TRBV19 with TRBJ2-2; no firm D call. The CDR3 covers 16 residues. V lost 5 bases to trimming and J lost 5 bases, with 18 bases between them. Looked up from germline, CDR1 is LNHDA and CDR2 is SQIVND (reference sequence). This CDR3 is CASSPQSHLRTGELFF. In DNA, the CDR3 is TGTGCCAGTAGTCCCCAGAGCCACCTCAGGACCGGGGAGCTGTTTTTT. Variable domain in full (rest from reference TRBV19 and TRBJ2-2): DGGITQSPKYLFRKEGQNVTLSCEQNLNHDAMYWYRQDPGQGLRLIYYSQIVNDFQKGDIAEGYSVSREKKESFPLTVTSAQKNPTAFYLCASSPQSHLRTGELFFGEGSRLTVL.

V gene TRBV18 combines with J gene TRBJ2-1, with D perhaps TRBD1 or TRBD2 (5 bases each). Trimming shortened V by 2 bases and J by 0 bases, and 8 bases separated the two germline ends. From germline, CDR1 is KGHSH and CDR2 LQKENI. The CDR3 sequence is 15 residues long. The CDR3 sequence is CASSPGTLSYNEQFF. The CDR3 DNA reads TGTGCCAGCTCACCAGGGACCCTCTCCTACAATGAGCAGTTCTTC.

The chain couples TRBV2 to TRBJ1-2; 9 positions agree with TRBD1. The CDR3 is 12 amino acids. Germline CDR1 SNHLY, CDR2 FYNNEI. Unmatched junction bases numbered 5, after V lost 9 bases and J lost 6 bases. CDR3 DNA: TGTGCCAGTGCCGGGACAGGGAATGGCTACACCTTC. Amino acids: CASAGTGNGYTF.

The chain uses TRBV5-1 and TRBJ1-5; D unresolved. V was shortened by 0 bases and J by 6 bases, with 10 bases between the two germline ends. The CDR3 consists of 14 residues. In germline, CDR1 is SGHRS, CDR2 YFSETQ. The CDR3: CASSLVGGSQPQHF. The DNA of the CDR3 is TGCGCCAGCAGCTTGGTTGGAGGTAGTCAGCCCCAGCATTTT.

J is TRBJ1-5 and V is TRBV12-5, with D unclear. Trimming cost V 1 base and J 9 bases, with 7 bases left between them. The CDR3 length is 12 residues. Germline V gene sequence: CDR1 LGHNT, CDR2 FRNRAP. The CDR3 reads CASGLEAGPQHF. In nucleotides, the CDR3 is TGTGCTAGTGGTTTGGAGGCAGGGCCCCAGCATTTT.

The rearrangement uses TRBV28 and TRBJ2-6; TRBD1 is a possible D gene (6 bases). Germline V lookup: CDR1 MDHEN, CDR2 SYDVKM. The CDR3 runs 22 residues. V was shortened by 1 base and J by 0 bases, with 25 bases between the two germline ends. CDR3 amino acids: CASSLSRLIRTEKISGANVLTF. The CDR3 nucleotides are TGTGCCAGCAGTTTATCTCGCCTTATCCGGACAGAAAAAATCTCTGGGGCCAACGTCCTGACTTTC.

The J gene is TRBJ1-2, the V gene TRBV6-1; 8 nucleotides align to TRBD1. V lost 4 bases and J lost 6; bases outside the gene matches: 16. Germline assignment: CDR1 MNHNS and CDR2 SASEGT. The CDR3 is 17 amino acids. As DNA, the CDR3 is TGTGCCAGCAGTGTACAAGGGACAGGTAACTCGCCGGATGGCTACACCTTC. This gives the protein CASSVQGTGNSPDGYTF.

The chain has TRBV27 and TRBJ2-7; D remains unclear. The germline V and J ends were trimmed by 0 bases and 2 bases, with 8 bases remaining between them. This CDR3 spans 14 amino acids. Germline lookup yields CDR1 MNHEY and CDR2 SMNVEV (reference sequence). The CDR3 region has the DNA TGTGCCAGCAGTTTATCTAACAGACCCTACGAGCAGTACTTC. This encodes CASSLSNRPYEQYF.

The V call is TRBV19, the J call TRBJ1-1; 11 bases are a match to TRBD1. CDR1 is LNHDA, CDR2 SQIVND, per germline (reference sequence). This CDR3 is built from 14 residues. V lost 7 bases, J lost 8 bases, and 9 bases stayed unmatched. In DNA form, the CDR3 reads TGTGCCAGTAAGGTCGGACAGGGGGCTTCGGAAGCTTTCTTT. As protein: CASKVGQGASEAFF.

The V gene is TRBV19, the J gene TRBJ1-6; no clear D gene. Trimming removed 3 bases from V and 5 bases from J, with 8 bases in between. The CDR3 runs to 14 residues. Germline lookup yields CDR1 LNHDA and CDR2 SQIVND (reference sequence). The CDR3 spells CASSIWTDNSPLHF. The CDR3 DNA reads TGTGCCAGTAGTATCTGGACGGATAATTCACCCCTCCACTTT.

The rearrangement links TRBV7-2 to TRBJ1-2; 9 nucleotides align to TRBD1. Germline V CDR1 and CDR2: SGHTA, FQGNSA. The V segment lost 5 bases and the J segment 1 base; nucleotides outside the gene matches: 11. The CDR3 loop spans 17 amino acids. The CDR3 loop is CASSQPSGQGINYGYTF. The CDR3 DNA reads as TGTGCCAGCAGCCAACCTTCCGGACAGGGGATTAACTATGGCTACACCTTC.

J is TRBJ1-3 and V is TRBV28; 11 bases align to TRBD1. The germline gives CDR1 MDHEN, CDR2 SYDVKM. V lost 3 bases and J lost 4; bases outside the gene matches: 8. This CDR3 is 17 amino acids long. DNA for the CDR3: TGTGCCAGCAGTTTGGGAGGACAGGGGGCGCGCGGAAACACCATATATTTT. The encoded protein is CASSLGGQGARGNTIYF.

The rearrangement uses TRBV6-1 and TRBJ2-7, with unresolved D. The CDR3 sequence is 15 residues long. The V and J ends lost 3 bases and 2 bases respectively, with 14 bases between them. The germline CDR1 and CDR2 sequences are MNHNS and SASEGT. The CDR3 here is CASSDVGRPPYEQYF. The CDR3 DNA reads as TGTGCCAGCAGTGACGTAGGCAGGCCCCCCTACGAGCAGTACTTC.

The chain employs TRBV19 and TRBJ2-1; D is unresolved. Germline V gene sequence: CDR1 LNHDA, CDR2 SQIVND (reference sequence). The CDR3 length is 11 residues. V lost 10 bases and J lost 2, with 6 bases in between. This CDR3 reads CATRTYNEQFF. The DNA of the CDR3 is TGTGCCACGCGGACCTACAATGAGCAGTTCTTC.

The gene calls are TRBV11-2 and TRBJ2-5; 8 nucleotides line up with TRBD2. Trimming took 5 bases from V and 1 from J; bases not matched to a gene: 6. In germline, CDR1 is SGHAT, CDR2 FQNNGV. CDR3 length equals 15 residues. Written as DNA, the CDR3 is TGTGCCAGCAGCCATTCGGGGGGGACCCAAGAGACCCAGTACTTC. Translating it yields CASSHSGGTQETQYF.

The rearrangement uses TRBV19 and TRBJ1-6; the match to TRBD1 covers 7 bases. The CDR3 spans 13 residues. V lost 9 bases and J lost 7; bases outside the gene matches: 6. The germline CDR1 and CDR2 sequences are LNHDA and SQIVND (reference sequence). CDR3 loop: CASTQGPNSPLHF. The CDR3, as DNA: TGTGCCAGCACACAGGGGCCGAATTCACCCCTCCACTTT.